Each of the 31 T cell receptor beta chains below was sequenced from the same sample in a study of blood T cell repertoires in COVID-19. Produced via immunoSEQ multiplex PCR; TCRdb's table is partial and in-frame only. The sample has 70,000 or so clones, 87% seen once. Sample: peripheral blood. The origin of the receptors is a woman in her forties or fifties with acute or convalescent COVID-19.

The V gene is TRBV20-1, the J gene TRBJ1-2; D is undetermined. Deletions cut 3 bases from V and 3 bases from J, with 20 bases between. The CDR3 sequence is 16 residues long. Germline CDR1 is DFQATT and CDR2 is SNEGSKA (reference sequence). CDR3 sequence reads: CSASLYGRGGYYGYTF. CDR3 sequence (DNA): TGCAGTGCTAGTCTATATGGGCGGGGAGGGTACTATGGCTACACCTTC.

The rearrangement uses TRBV5-1 and TRBJ1-6, with D uncertain. Between the trimmed V and J ends, which lost 5 bases and 0 bases, there was a span of 12 bases. The CDR3 loop spans 16 amino acids. Looked up from germline, CDR1 is SGHRS and CDR2 is YFSETQ. CDR3 loop: CASRVGGYSYNSPLHF. The DNA for the CDR3 is TGCGCCAGCAGGGTGGGAGGGTACTCCTATAATTCACCCCTCCACTTT.

J is TRBJ1-1 and V is TRBV6-5, with a tentative D call TRBD1 (5 bases). The CDR3 runs to 11 residues. Deletions cut 9 bases from V and 7 bases from J, with 12 bases between. Germline V gives CDR1 MNHEY, CDR2 SVGAGI. The CDR3 bases are TGTGCCAGTAGAACAGGTAGTGAAGCTTTCTTT. Amino acids: CASRTGSEAFF.

The chain has TRBV7-9 and TRBJ2-7; 8 nucleotides align to TRBD2. The CDR3 sequence is 15 residues long. Germline V gene sequence: CDR1 SEHNR, CDR2 FQNEAQ (reference sequence). J lost 0 bases, V lost 3 bases, and 4 bases had no gene match. The CDR3 coding sequence is TGTGCCAGCAGCTTGGCGGGGGGAAGCTCCTACGAGCAGTACTTC. Protein: CASSLAGGSSYEQYF.

The chain combines TRBV29-1 with TRBJ1-1; 7 nucleotides match TRBD1. The CDR3 runs 13 residues. J lost 2 bases, V lost 7 bases, and 7 bases had no gene match. Per the germline V gene, CDR1 is SQVTM and CDR2 is ANQGSEA. This CDR3 is CSAPRDSNTEAFF. The CDR3 DNA reads TGCAGCGCCCCTCGGGACAGTAACACTGAAGCTTTCTTT.

The chain joins TRBV19 to TRBJ1-5; 8 bases match TRBD1. In germline, CDR1 is LNHDA, CDR2 SQIVND (reference sequence). V shed 4 bases and J 9 bases; nucleotides not matched to a gene: 8. The CDR3 is 14 residues long. CDR3: CASSSGQGRAPQHF. CDR3 coding DNA: TGTGCCAGTAGTAGCGGACAGGGCAGGGCGCCCCAGCATTTT.

In this sample, this clone turned up once. The CDR3 DNA follows: TGTGCCAGCGGTCCACAGACAGGGGGCGGCTACGAGCAGTACTTC. This translates into CASGPQTGGGYEQYF. V is TRBV6-5 and J is TRBJ2-7; 10 nucleotides agree with TRBD1. V shed 8 bases, J shed 3 bases, and the junction held 10 bases outside the gene matches. This CDR3 region has 15 residues. The germline CDR1 and CDR2 sequences are MNHEY and SVGAGI.

The CDR3 sequence is CASSPGLKNQPQHF. The CDR3 bases are TGTGCCAGCAGCCCCGGACTAAAAAATCAGCCCCAGCATTTT. The chain recombines TRBV5-6 with TRBJ1-5, with no clear D. This CDR3 comprises 14 residues. V lost 4 bases and J lost 4, with 12 bases in between. The V gene's germline CDR1 is SGHDT and CDR2 YYEEEE.

This chain links TRBV28 with TRBJ1-1, with a tentative D call TRBD1 (5 bases). The CDR3 contains 15 residues. Per germline, CDR1 MDHEN and CDR2 SYDVKM. Trimming pared 2 bases from V and 5 bases from J, leaving 15 bases between. CDR3 sequence: CASSLVSGSRTEAFF. The CDR3 region has the DNA TGTGCCAGCAGTTTAGTTTCAGGGTCTAGGACTGAAGCTTTCTTT.

The genes are TRBV6-5 and TRBJ2-3, with 7 bases that match TRBD1. Trimming took 6 bases from V and 6 from J; bases not matched to a gene: 12. Germline V gene data show CDR1 as MNHEY and CDR2 as SVGAGI. The CDR3 consists of 15 residues. The CDR3 sequence: CASSTTGRGYDTQYF. CDR3 in DNA: TGTGCCAGCAGCACGACAGGGAGAGGGTATGATACGCAGTATTTT.

This clone was picked up one time. V and J are TRBV6-6 and TRBJ2-1, with 8 bases lining up with TRBD2. The V gene's germline CDR1 is MNHNY and CDR2 SVGAGI (reference sequence). V dropped 7 bases and J dropped 9; count of bases not matched to a gene: 11. This CDR3 is 14 amino acids long. CDR3: CASTPGLGSIEQFF. CDR3 nucleotide sequence: TGTGCCAGCACTCCGGGACTAGGGTCTATTGAGCAGTTCTTC.

The chain uses TRBV2 and TRBJ2-1; 9 positions agree with TRBD1. The CDR3 loop spans 16 amino acids. From germline, CDR1 is SNHLY and CDR2 FYNNEI. With V trimmed by 6 bases and J by 4 bases, 10 bases remained unmatched. CDR3 DNA sequence: TGTGCCAGCAGCGATTCAACAGGGGGCCGTTACAATGAGCAGTTCTTC. Translation: CASSDSTGGRYNEQFF.

The V gene is TRBV12-5, the J gene TRBJ2-1; D ambiguous. Per the germline V gene, CDR1 is LGHNT and CDR2 is FRNRAP. This CDR3 has 13 amino acids. Trimming shortened V by 1 base and J by 4 bases, and 5 bases separated the two germline ends. This chain's CDR3 is CASGLGLYNEQFF. The CDR3 DNA is TGTGCTAGTGGTTTGGGGCTGTACAATGAGCAGTTCTTC.

J is TRBJ1-2 and V is TRBV27, with D possibly TRBD1 on 6 matching bases. Germline V lookup: CDR1 MNHEY, CDR2 SMNVEV (reference sequence). This CDR3 spans 11 amino acids. V was clipped by 8 bases and J by 6 bases, with 10 bases between them. The CDR3 region has the DNA TGTGCCAGCGAGGGGGTAGATGGCTACACCTTC. This translates into CASEGVDGYTF.

This clone was detected only a few times. The V and J genes are TRBV9 and TRBJ2-1; 9 nucleotides agree with TRBD2. The CDR3 has 16 amino acids. J lost 3 bases, V lost 4 bases, and 8 bases had no gene match. The germline V gene has CDR1 SGDLS and CDR2 YYNGEE. The CDR3 here is CASSQILAGSYNEQFF. CDR3 nucleotide sequence: TGTGCCAGCAGCCAGATTCTAGCGGGAAGCTACAATGAGCAGTTCTTC. The full variable domain, its missing parts supplied by reference TRBV9 and TRBJ2-1, is DSGVTQTPKHLITATGQRVTLRCSPRSGDLSVYWYQQSLDQGLQFLIQYYNGEERAKGNILERFSAQQFPDLHSELNLSSLELGDSALYFCASSQILAGSYNEQFFGPGTRLTVL.

The J gene is TRBJ1-4, the V gene TRBV4-1; D uncertain. CDR1 and CDR2 from the germline V gene are MGHRA and YSYEKL. The V end was cut by 1 base, the J end by 8 bases, with 8 bases between. This CDR3 contains 13 residues. The CDR3 sequence: CASSQVHREKLFF. The DNA for the CDR3 is TGCGCCAGCAGCCAAGTCCATAGAGAAAAACTGTTTTTT.

The rearrangement uses TRBV7-8 and TRBJ1-5; possible D gene TRBD1, 5 bases. The germline V gene has CDR1 SGHVS and CDR2 FQNEAQ. This CDR3 is 15 amino acids long. Trimming took 1 base from V and 3 from J, leaving 10 bases between them. CDR3 in DNA: TGTGCCAGCAGCTTAGGGCAGGGATTCAATCAGCCCCAGCATTTT. Translating gives CASSLGQGFNQPQHF. The full variable domain, in which reference TRBV7-8 and TRBJ1-5 provide the parts outside the CDR3, is GAGVSQSPRYKVAKRGQDVALRCDPISGHVSLFWYQQALGQGPEFLTYFQNEAQLDKSGLPSDRFFAERPEGSVSTLKIQRTQQEDSAVYLCASSLGQGFNQPQHFGDGTRLSIL.

Notes on this clone: This same CDR3 is encoded by further DNA sequences in the sample. The chain has TRBV5-6 and TRBJ2-7, with no clear D. CDR1 and CDR2 (germline): SGHDT, YYEEEE. The V and J ends lost 0 bases and 1 base respectively, with 5 bases between them. This CDR3 is 13 amino acids long. CDR3 in amino acids: CASSLAGSYEQYF. CDR3 in DNA: TGTGCCAGCAGCTTGGCAGGTTCCTACGAGCAGTACTTC.

This chain uses TRBV11-2 with TRBJ2-2; D possibly corresponds to TRBD2 (5 bases). The CDR3 is made up of 15 amino acids. In germline, CDR1 is SGHAT, CDR2 FQNNGV. Trimming removed 1 base at V and 5 bases at J, with 11 bases between. The CDR3 DNA reads TGTGCCAGCAGCTTAGTGGCTACTAGGACCGGGGAGCTGTTTTTT. It encodes CASSLVATRTGELFF.

The chain joins TRBV7-3 to TRBJ1-4, with D possibly matching TRBD1 (5 bases). Germline assignment: CDR1 SGHTA and CDR2 FQGTGA. V was pared by 2 bases and J by 2 bases, with 9 bases between. The CDR3 covers 15 residues. The chain's CDR3 is CASSLGAETNEKLFF. CDR3 nucleotide sequence: TGTGCCAGCAGCTTAGGGGCAGAGACTAATGAAAAACTGTTTTTT.

The chain combines TRBV2 with TRBJ2-2; 8 bases align to TRBD1. The CDR3 extends over 16 amino acids. The ends lost 6 bases at V and 6 bases at J; junction bases unmatched: 12. The germline gives CDR1 SNHLY, CDR2 FYNNEI. CDR3 sequence: CASRKNRGKTAGELFF. As DNA, the CDR3 is TGTGCCAGCAGAAAAAACAGGGGGAAGACTGCCGGGGAGCTGTTTTTT. Full variable domain (rest looked up from reference TRBV2 and TRBJ2-2): EPEVTQTPSHQVTQMGQEVILRCVPISNHLYFYWYRQILGQKVEFLVSFYNNEISEKSEIFDDQFSVERPDGSNFTLKIRSTKLEDSAMYFCASRKNRGKTAGELFFGEGSRLTVL.

V and J are TRBV5-4 and TRBJ2-1; D might be TRBD2 (5 bases). The CDR3 runs 12 residues. Between the trimmed V and J ends, which lost 1 base and 8 bases, there was a span of 7 bases. Germline CDR1 reads SGHNT; CDR2 reads YYREEE (reference sequence). The CDR3 loop is CASSLTGYEQFF. Written as DNA, the CDR3 is TGTGCCAGCAGCTTGACGGGGTATGAGCAGTTCTTC.

This rearrangement joins TRBV7-9 to TRBJ2-6; D ambiguous. The CDR3 is 15 amino acids. The ends were cut back, 1 base at V and 0 bases at J, with 4 bases in the middle. Germline CDR1 and CDR2: SEHNR and FQNEAQ (reference sequence). For the CDR3, the DNA is TGTGCCAGCAGCTTAGACGGCTCTGGGGCCAACGTCCTGACTTTC. This codes for CASSLDGSGANVLTF.

V gene TRBV28 combines with J gene TRBJ2-2, with a possible D match to TRBD2 (5 bases). In germline, CDR1 is MDHEN, CDR2 SYDVKM. The germline V and J ends were trimmed by 4 bases and 5 bases, with 5 bases remaining between them. There are 12 residues in the CDR3. Here the CDR3 DNA reads TGTGCCAGCAGTTCGGGGACCGGGGAGCTGTTTTTT. It specifies CASSSGTGELFF.

The V and J genes are TRBV7-2 and TRBJ1-1; no clear D. The CDR3 contains 14 residues. Germline V gives CDR1 SGHTA, CDR2 FQGNSA. V lost 5 bases to trimming and J lost 4 bases, with 14 bases between them. CDR3 loop: CASSTLLSGTEAFF. Here the CDR3 DNA reads TGTGCCAGCAGCACCCTCCTCTCAGGCACTGAAGCTTTCTTT.

The chain couples TRBV2 to TRBJ1-1; D ambiguous. The CDR3 loop spans 14 amino acids. Trimming took off 3 bases at V and 4 bases at J, with 12 bases between the two ends. The germline V gene encodes CDR1 SNHLY and CDR2 FYNNEI. The CDR3 nucleotides read TGTGCCAGCAGTGACCTGGAGTTGTTCACTGAAGCTTTCTTT. Protein: CASSDLELFTEAFF.

This chain connects TRBV10-3 to TRBJ2-5, with TRBD2 matching over 10 bases. The V and J ends lost 6 bases and 1 base, in that order; junction bases with no gene match: 2. There are 14 residues in the CDR3. Germline-derived CDR1 and CDR2 are ENHRY and SYGVKD. The CDR3 coding sequence is TGTGCCATCAGGGCTAGCGGGGGCCAAGAGACCCAGTACTTC. Its protein product is CAIRASGGQETQYF.

V and J are TRBV28 and TRBJ2-1; D is perhaps TRBD1 (6 bases). Germline V gene sequence: CDR1 MDHEN, CDR2 SYDVKM. The CDR3 covers 14 residues. V shed 2 bases and J shed 2 bases, with 7 bases lying between them. This CDR3 reads CASSLTGPYNEQFF. The CDR3 nucleotides read TGTGCCAGCAGTTTAACAGGGCCCTACAATGAGCAGTTCTTC.

For the CDR3, the DNA is TGTGCCAGCAATTATCAAGCACCCGGGACAGGTCACTACGAGCAGTACTTC. Translated, it gives CASNYQAPGTGHYEQYF. The chain uses TRBV28 and TRBJ2-7; 8 bases match TRBD1. J gave up 3 bases and V 7 bases, and 17 bases lay outside the gene matches. There are 17 residues in the CDR3. Germline CDR1 is MDHEN and CDR2 is SYDVKM.

J is TRBJ1-1 and V is TRBV7-9; 7 nucleotides align to TRBD1. The CDR3 contains 14 residues. Germline values: CDR1 SEHNR, CDR2 FQNEAQ (reference sequence). V was clipped by 5 bases and J by 1 base; unmatched bases: 4. CDR3 in DNA: TGTGCCAGCAGCCTAAGGACAGGGAACACTGAAGCTTTCTTT. This encodes CASSLRTGNTEAFF.

V usage is TRBV7-8 and J usage is TRBJ1-1, with D unclear. The CDR3 length is 11 residues. The V end was cut by 5 bases, the J end by 5 bases, with 6 bases between. CDR1 is SGHVS and CDR2 is FQNEAQ in the germline V gene. The CDR3 sequence: CASSPLTEAFF. The CDR3 coding sequence is TGTGCCAGCAGCCCCTTGACTGAAGCTTTCTTT.